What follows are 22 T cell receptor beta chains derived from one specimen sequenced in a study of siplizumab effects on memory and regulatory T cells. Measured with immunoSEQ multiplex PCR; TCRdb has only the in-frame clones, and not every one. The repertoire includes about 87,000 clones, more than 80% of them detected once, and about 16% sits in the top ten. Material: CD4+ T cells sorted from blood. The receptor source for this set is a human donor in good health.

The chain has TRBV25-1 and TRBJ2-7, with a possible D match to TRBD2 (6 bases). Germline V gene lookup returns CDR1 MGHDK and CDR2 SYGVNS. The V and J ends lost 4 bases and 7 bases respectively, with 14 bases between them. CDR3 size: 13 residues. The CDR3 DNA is TGTGCCAGCAGTGGTAGCGGCCCGAGGGAGCAGTACTTC. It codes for CASSGSGPREQYF.

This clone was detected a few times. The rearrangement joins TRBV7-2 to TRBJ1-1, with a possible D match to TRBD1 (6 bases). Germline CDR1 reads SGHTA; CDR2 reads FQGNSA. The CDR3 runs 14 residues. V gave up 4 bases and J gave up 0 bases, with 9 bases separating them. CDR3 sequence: CASSSDRLNTEAFF. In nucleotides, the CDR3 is TGTGCCAGCAGCTCAGACAGGCTGAACACTGAAGCTTTCTTT.

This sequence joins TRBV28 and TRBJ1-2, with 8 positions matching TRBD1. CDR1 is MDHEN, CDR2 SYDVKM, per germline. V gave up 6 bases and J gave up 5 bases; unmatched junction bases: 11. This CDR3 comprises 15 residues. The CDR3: CASSGSGGVNYGYTF. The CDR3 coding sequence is TGTGCCAGCAGCGGATCAGGGGGCGTAAATTATGGCTACACCTTC.

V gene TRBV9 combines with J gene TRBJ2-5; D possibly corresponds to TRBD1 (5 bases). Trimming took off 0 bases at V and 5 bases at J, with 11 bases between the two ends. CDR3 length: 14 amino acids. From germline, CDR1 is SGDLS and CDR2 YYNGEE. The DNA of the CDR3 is TGTGCCAGCAGCGTAGGGACACGTACGGAGACCCAGTACTTC. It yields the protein CASSVGTRTETQYF.

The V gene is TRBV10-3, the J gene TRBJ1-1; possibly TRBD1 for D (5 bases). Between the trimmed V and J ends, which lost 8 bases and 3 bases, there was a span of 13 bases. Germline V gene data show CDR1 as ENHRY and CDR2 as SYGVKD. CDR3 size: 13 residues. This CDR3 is CAIGASPDTEAFF. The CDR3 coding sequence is TGTGCCATCGGGGCCAGTCCGGACACTGAAGCTTTCTTT.

CDR3 residues: CASSEPLLAGPYNEQFF. Written as DNA, the CDR3 is TGTGCCAGCAGTGAGCCTCTCCTAGCGGGTCCTTACAATGAGCAGTTCTTC. This rearrangement joins TRBV6-1 to TRBJ2-1, with 8 bases that match TRBD2. The J segment lost 4 bases and the V segment lost 3 bases, leaving 11 bases of the junction unmatched. The CDR3 is made up of 17 amino acids. Per germline, CDR1 MNHNS and CDR2 SASEGT.

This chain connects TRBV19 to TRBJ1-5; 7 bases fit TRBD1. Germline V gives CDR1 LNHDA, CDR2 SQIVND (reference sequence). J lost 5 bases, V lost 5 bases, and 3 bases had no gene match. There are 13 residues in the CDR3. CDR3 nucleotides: TGTGCCAGTAGTCGGGACAGCGATCAGCCCCAGCATTTT. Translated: CASSRDSDQPQHF. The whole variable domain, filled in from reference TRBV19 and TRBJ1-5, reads DGGITQSPKYLFRKEGQNVTLSCEQNLNHDAMYWYRQDPGQGLRLIYYSQIVNDFQKGDIAEGYSVSREKKESFPLTVTSAQKNPTAFYLCASSRDSDQPQHFGDGTRLSIL.

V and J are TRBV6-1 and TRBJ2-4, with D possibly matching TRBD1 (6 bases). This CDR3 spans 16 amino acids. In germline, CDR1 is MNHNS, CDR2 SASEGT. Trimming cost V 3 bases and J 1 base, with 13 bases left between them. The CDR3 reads CASSDPGAWAKNIQYF. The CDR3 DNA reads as TGTGCCAGCAGTGACCCAGGGGCATGGGCCAAAAACATTCAGTACTTC.

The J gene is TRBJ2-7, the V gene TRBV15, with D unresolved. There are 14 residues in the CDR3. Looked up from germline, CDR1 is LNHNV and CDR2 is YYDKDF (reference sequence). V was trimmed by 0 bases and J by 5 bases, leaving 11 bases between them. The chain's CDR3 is CATSRDTLVDEQYF. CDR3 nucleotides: TGTGCCACCAGCAGAGATACCCTTGTGGACGAGCAGTACTTC. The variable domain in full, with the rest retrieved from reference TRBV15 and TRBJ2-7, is DAMVIQNPRYQVTQFGKPVTLSCSQTLNHNVMYWYQQKSSQAPKLLFHYYDKDFNNEADTPDNFQSRRPNTSFCFLDIRSPGLGDTAMYLCATSRDTLVDEQYFGPGTRLTVT.

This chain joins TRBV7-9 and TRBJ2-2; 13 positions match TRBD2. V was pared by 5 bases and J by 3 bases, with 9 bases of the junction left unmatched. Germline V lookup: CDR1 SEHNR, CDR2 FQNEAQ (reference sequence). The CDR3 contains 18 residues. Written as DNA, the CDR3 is TGTGCCAGCAGCCGGACTAGCGGGAGTAAGGTTTACACCGGGGAGCTGTTTTTT. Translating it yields CASSRTSGSKVYTGELFF.

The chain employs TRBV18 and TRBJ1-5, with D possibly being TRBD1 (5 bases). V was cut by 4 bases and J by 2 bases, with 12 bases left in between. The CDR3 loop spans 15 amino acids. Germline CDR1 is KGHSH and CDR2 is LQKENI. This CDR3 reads CASSLGGVGNQPQHF. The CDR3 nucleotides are TGTGCCAGCTCACTGGGAGGGGTTGGCAATCAGCCCCAGCATTTT.

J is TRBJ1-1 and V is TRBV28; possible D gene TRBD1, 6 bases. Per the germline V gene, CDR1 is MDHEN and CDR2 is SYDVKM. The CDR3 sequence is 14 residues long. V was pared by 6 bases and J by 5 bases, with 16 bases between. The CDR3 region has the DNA TGTGCCAGCAGCACTTACAGGGTGGCGACTGAAGCTTTCTTT. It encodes CASSTYRVATEAFF.

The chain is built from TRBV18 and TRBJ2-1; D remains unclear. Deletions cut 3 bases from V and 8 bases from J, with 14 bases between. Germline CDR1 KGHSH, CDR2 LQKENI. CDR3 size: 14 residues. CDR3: CASSPLGPWDEQFF. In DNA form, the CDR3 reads TGTGCCAGCTCACCCCTGGGCCCTTGGGATGAGCAGTTCTTC.

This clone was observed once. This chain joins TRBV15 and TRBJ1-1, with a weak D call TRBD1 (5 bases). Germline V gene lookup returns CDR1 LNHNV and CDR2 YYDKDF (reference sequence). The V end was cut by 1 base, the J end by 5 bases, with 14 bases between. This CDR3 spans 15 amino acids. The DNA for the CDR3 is TGTGCCACCAGCAGAGGGGGAGGGGCGGGTACTGAAGCTTTCTTT. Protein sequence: CATSRGGGAGTEAFF.

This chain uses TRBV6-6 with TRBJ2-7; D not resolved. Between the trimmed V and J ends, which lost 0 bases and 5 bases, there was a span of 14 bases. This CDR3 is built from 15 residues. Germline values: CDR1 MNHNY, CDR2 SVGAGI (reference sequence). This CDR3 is CASSYSKRHPNEQYF. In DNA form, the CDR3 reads TGTGCCAGCAGTTACTCGAAAAGACACCCCAACGAGCAGTACTTC.

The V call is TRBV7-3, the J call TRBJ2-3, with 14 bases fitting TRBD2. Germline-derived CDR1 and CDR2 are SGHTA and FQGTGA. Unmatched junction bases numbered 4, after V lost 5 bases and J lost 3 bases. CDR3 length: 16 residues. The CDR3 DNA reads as TGTGCCAGCAGCCTCGGGACTAGCGGGAGTACAGATACGCAGTATTTT. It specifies CASSLGTSGSTDTQYF.

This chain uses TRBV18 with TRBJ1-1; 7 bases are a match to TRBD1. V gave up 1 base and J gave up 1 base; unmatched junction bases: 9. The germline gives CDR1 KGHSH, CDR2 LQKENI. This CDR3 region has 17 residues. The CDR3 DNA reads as TGTGCCAGCTCACCACGTTCCAACAGGGGCAGGAACACTGAAGCTTTCTTT. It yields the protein CASSPRSNRGRNTEAFF.

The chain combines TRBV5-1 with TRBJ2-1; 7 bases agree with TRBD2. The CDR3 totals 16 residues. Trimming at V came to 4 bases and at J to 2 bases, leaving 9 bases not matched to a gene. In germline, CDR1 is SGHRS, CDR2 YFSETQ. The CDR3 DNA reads TGCGCCAGCAGCCCCCTTGAGGGGACTACCTACAATGAGCAGTTCTTC. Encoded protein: CASSPLEGTTYNEQFF.

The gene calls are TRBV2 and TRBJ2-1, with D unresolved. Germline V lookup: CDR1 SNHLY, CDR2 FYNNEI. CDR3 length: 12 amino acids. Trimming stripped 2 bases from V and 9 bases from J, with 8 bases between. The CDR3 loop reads CASSESIREQFF. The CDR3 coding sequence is TGTGCCAGCAGTGAATCGATCCGTGAGCAGTTCTTC. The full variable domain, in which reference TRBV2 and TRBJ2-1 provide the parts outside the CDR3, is EPEVTQTPSHQVTQMGQEVILRCVPISNHLYFYWYRQILGQKVEFLVSFYNNEISEKSEIFDDQFSVERPDGSNFTLKIRSTKLEDSAMYFCASSESIREQFFGPGTRLTVL.

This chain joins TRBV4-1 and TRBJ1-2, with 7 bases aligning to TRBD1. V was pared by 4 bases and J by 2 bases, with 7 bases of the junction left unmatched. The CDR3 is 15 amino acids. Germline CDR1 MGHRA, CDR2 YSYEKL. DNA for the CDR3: TGCGCCAGCAGCCGGGCGGGACAGCTCAACTATGGCTACACCTTC. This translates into CASSRAGQLNYGYTF.

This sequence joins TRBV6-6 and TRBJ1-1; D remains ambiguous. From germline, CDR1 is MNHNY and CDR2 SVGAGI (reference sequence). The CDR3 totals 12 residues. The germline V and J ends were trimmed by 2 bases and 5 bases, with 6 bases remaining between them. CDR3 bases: TGTGCCAGCAGTTACGCGGGGACTGAAGCTTTCTTT. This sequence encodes CASSYAGTEAFF.

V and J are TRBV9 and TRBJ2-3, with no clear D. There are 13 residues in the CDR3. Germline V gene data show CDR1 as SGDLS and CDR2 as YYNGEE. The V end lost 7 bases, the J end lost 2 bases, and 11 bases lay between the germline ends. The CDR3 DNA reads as TGTGCCAGCGCCCCCTACGACACAGATACGCAGTATTTT. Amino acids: CASAPYDTDTQYF.